The 9 T cell receptor beta chains presented below share a single source sample, sequenced in a study of shared clonotypes between healthy human individuals. Here immunoSEQ multiplex PCR was the method, and the copy in TCRdb shows in-frame clones only, minus some. The data show about 2 million clones, about 95% seen once. The material sequenced was naive CD4+ T cells sorted from blood. Subset given: CD45RA+ positively selected. Receptor source: a man in his late teens or twenties in good health.

V gene TRBV11-2 combines with J gene TRBJ2-1; D uncertain. Deletions cut 5 bases from V and 5 bases from J, with 13 bases between. The CDR3 is 14 amino acids. The germline V gene has CDR1 SGHAT and CDR2 FQNNGV. Here the CDR3 DNA reads TGTGCCAGCAGCCGATTCGGGCTGAACAATGAGCAGTTCTTC. Protein product: CASSRFGLNNEQFF.

This clone was observed a single time. The chain couples TRBV14 to TRBJ2-3; TRBD1 agrees at 8 bases. Germline CDR1 and CDR2: SGHDN and FVKESK. V shed 4 bases and J 4 bases; nucleotides not matched to a gene: 7. The CDR3 is made up of 15 amino acids. The CDR3 sequence: CASSPLKTGADTQYF. For the CDR3, the DNA is TGTGCCAGCAGCCCACTGAAGACAGGGGCAGATACGCAGTATTTT.

Comment on this clone: A much larger clone lies one base from this, so it may be a read error. Other nucleotide sequences from this sample produce the same CDR3. V and J are TRBV4-3 and TRBJ2-7; 11 bases align to TRBD2. V trimming: 2 bases; J trimming: 1 base; junction bases outside the gene matches: 1. The CDR3 runs to 15 residues. Germline CDR1 is LGHNA and CDR2 is YSLEER. The CDR3 nucleotides read TGCGCCAGCAGCCAACTAGCGGGAGGATCCTACGAGCAGTACTTC. This gives the protein CASSQLAGGSYEQYF.

The rearrangement links TRBV5-6 to TRBJ1-6; D is unclear. V shed 3 bases and J shed 3 bases, with 13 bases lying between them. Germline assignment: CDR1 SGHDT and CDR2 YYEEEE. The CDR3 is 16 amino acids. CDR3 region: CASSYLGQDYNSPLHF. In DNA, the CDR3 is TGTGCCAGCAGCTACCTCGGGCAGGACTATAATTCACCCCTCCACTTT.

The CDR3 reads CASSSTSEAYEQYF. CDR3 nucleotides: TGTGCCAGCAGCTCCACAAGCGAAGCCTACGAGCAGTACTTC. This chain uses TRBV11-1 with TRBJ2-7; no clear D. Per germline, CDR1 SGHAT and CDR2 FQDESV (reference sequence). This CDR3 is built from 14 residues. Trimming pared 4 bases from V and 2 bases from J, leaving 12 bases between.

V usage is TRBV4-1 and J usage is TRBJ2-7; 7 bases agree with TRBD1. The junction had 8 bases not matched to a gene; V was cut back by 2 bases and J by 4 bases. The CDR3 totals 15 residues. Looked up from germline, CDR1 is MGHRA and CDR2 is YSYEKL. The CDR3 DNA reads TGCGCCAGCAGCCAACCGGGACAGAAAATATACGAGCAGTACTTC. Translation gives CASSQPGQKIYEQYF.

The chain is built from TRBV7-9 and TRBJ2-5; weak D call: TRBD1 (5 bases). Per the germline V gene, CDR1 is SEHNR and CDR2 is FQNEAQ (reference sequence). V was clipped by 5 bases and J by 2 bases, with 15 bases between them. This CDR3 region has 15 residues. CDR3 region: CASSTDRRTQETQYF. The CDR3, as DNA: TGTGCCAGCAGCACAGATCGACGGACACAAGAGACCCAGTACTTC.

The CDR3 nucleotides are TGTGCCAGCTCACATGGACGGGACACTGAAGCTTTCTTT. Protein product: CASSHGRDTEAFF. The V gene is TRBV18, the J gene TRBJ1-1; D unresolved. Germline V gene sequence: CDR1 KGHSH, CDR2 LQKENI. V was cut by 4 bases and J by 3 bases, with 9 bases left in between. The CDR3 contains 13 residues.

V and J are TRBV6-5 and TRBJ2-7; D unclear. This CDR3 region has 15 residues. Trimming took 6 bases from V and 3 from J, leaving 18 bases between them. The germline gives CDR1 MNHEY, CDR2 SVGAGI. CDR3 sequence reads: CASSPNRLTDYEQYF. CDR3 in DNA: TGTGCCAGCAGCCCCAACCGACTTACGGACTACGAGCAGTACTTC.